This is a list of T cell receptor beta chains from one sample in a study of blood T cell repertoires in COVID-19. TCRdb keeps only in-frame clones here, not all; method: immunoSEQ multiplex PCR. Of about 160,000 clones in the sample, roughly 73% were seen once. The specimen sequenced was peripheral blood. Receptor source: a man aged 65 to 79 with acute or convalescent COVID-19. CDR3s include the opening cysteine and the closing phenylalanine or tryptophan. D genes are given only for firm matches. Clone size, where shown, is once, few, many, or a class for clones that have expanded.

J: TRBJ2-7; D: NA; size: few; V: TRBV7-9; DNA: TGTGCCAGCAGCGCTCACAATTGGGAGCAGTACTTC; CDR3: CASSAHNWEQYF
J: TRBJ2-1; D: NA; size: NA; V: TRBV11-2; DNA: TGTGCCAGCAGCTTAGGGGGGCTCCGGGATGAGCAGTTCTTC; CDR3: CASSLGGLRDEQFF
J: TRBJ1-2; D: TRBD1; size: NA; V: TRBV6-5; DNA: TGTGCCAGCAGAAAGGGACAGGTGAACTCCTATGGCTACACCTTC; CDR3: CASRKGQVNSYGYTF
J: TRBJ2-1; D: TRBD2; size: few; V: TRBV5-4; DNA: TGTGCCAGCAGCCCGGTAGCGGGAGGGGGCAATGAGCAGTTCTTC; CDR3: CASSPVAGGGNEQFF
J: TRBJ2-7; D: TRBD2; size: NA; V: TRBV6-5; DNA: TGTGCCAGCAGCTCCGGGACTAACCTCTACGAGCAGTACTTC; CDR3: CASSSGTNLYEQYF
J: TRBJ1-3; D: TRBD1; size: NA; V: TRBV27; DNA: TGTGCCAGCAGTCAAGGGACAGGGACTGGAAACACCATATATTTT; CDR3: CASSQGTGTGNTIYF
J: TRBJ1-6; D: NA; size: few; V: TRBV27; DNA: TGTGCCAGCAGTTTATCCTCGGGGGGAGGAATTTCACCCCTCCACTTT; CDR3: CASSLSSGGGISPLHF
J: TRBJ2-3; D: TRBD2; size: NA; V: TRBV5-1; DNA: TGCGCCAGCAGCTTGGGGACTAGTCGCACAGATACGCAGTATTTT; CDR3: CASSLGTSRTDTQYF
J: TRBJ1-5; D: TRBD1; size: NA; V: TRBV10-1; DNA: TGCGCCAGCATTGGACAGGGTGGTCAGCCCCAGCATTTT; CDR3: CASIGQGGQPQHF
J: TRBJ1-1; D: NA; size: NA; V: TRBV4-2; DNA: TGTGCCAGCAGCCAAGTCTCTAGGGAGGGGGAAGCTTTCTTT; CDR3: CASSQVSREGEAFF